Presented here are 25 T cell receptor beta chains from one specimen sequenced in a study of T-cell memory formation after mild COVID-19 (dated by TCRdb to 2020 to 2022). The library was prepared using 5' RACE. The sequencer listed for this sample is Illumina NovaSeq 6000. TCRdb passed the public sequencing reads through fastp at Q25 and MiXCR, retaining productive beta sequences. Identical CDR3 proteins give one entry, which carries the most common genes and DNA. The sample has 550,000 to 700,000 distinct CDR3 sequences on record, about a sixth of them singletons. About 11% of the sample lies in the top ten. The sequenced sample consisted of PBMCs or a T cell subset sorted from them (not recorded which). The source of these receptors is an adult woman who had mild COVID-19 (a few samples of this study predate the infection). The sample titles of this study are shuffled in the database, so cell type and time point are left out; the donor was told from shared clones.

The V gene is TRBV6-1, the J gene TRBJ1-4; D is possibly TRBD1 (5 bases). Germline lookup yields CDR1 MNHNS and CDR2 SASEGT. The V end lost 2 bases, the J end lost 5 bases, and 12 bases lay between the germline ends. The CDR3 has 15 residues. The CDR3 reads CASSESGGTNEKLFF. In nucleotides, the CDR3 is TGTGCCAGCAGTGAATCGGGGGGGACCAATGAAAAACTGTTTTTT.

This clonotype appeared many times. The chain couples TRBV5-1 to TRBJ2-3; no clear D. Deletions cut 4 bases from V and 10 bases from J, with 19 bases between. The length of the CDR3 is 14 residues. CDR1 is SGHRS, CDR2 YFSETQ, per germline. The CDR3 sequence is CASSPSFGSTSQYF. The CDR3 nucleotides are TGCGCCAGCAGCCCGTCTTTCGGTTCCACTTCGCAGTATTTT.

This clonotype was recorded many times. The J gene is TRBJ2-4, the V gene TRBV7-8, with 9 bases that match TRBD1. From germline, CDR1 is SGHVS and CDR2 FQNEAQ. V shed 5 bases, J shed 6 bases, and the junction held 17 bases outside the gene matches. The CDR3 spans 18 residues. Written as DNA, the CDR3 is TGTGCCAGCAGCCCAAGCCGGGACAGGGTCGGAGGGATAAACATTCAGTACTTC. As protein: CASSPSRDRVGGINIQYF.

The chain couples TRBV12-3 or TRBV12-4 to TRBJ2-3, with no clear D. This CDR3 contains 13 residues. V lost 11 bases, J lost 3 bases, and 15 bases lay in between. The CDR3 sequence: CAGGITRTDTQYF. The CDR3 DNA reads TGTGCCGGCGGCATTACCCGGACAGATACGCAGTATTTT.

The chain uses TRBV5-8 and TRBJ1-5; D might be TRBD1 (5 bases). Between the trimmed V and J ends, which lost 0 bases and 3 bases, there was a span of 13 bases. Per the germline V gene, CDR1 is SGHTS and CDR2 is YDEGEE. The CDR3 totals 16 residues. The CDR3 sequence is CASSLDPGRPNQPQHF. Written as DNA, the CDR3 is TGTGCCAGCAGCTTGGACCCGGGACGGCCCAATCAGCCCCAGCATTTT.

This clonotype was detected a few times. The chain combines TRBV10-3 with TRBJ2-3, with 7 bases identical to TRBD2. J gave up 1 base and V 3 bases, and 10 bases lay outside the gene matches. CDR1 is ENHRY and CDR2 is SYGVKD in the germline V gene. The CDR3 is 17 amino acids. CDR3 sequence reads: CAISDHGLGRGTDTQYF. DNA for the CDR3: TGTGCCATCAGTGACCACGGACTAGGTCGGGGCACAGATACGCAGTATTTT.

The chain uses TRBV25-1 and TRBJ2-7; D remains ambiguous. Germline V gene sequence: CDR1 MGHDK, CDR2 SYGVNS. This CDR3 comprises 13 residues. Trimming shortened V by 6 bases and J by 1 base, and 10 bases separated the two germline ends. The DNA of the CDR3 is TGTGCCAGCAGATCGACTGGTTCCTACGAGCAGTACTTC. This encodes CASRSTGSYEQYF.

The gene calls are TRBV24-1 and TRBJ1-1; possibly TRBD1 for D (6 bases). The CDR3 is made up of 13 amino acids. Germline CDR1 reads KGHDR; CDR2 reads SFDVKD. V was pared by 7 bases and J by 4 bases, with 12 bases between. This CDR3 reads CATSRQESTEAFF. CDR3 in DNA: TGTGCCACCAGCAGACAGGAAAGCACTGAAGCTTTCTTT.

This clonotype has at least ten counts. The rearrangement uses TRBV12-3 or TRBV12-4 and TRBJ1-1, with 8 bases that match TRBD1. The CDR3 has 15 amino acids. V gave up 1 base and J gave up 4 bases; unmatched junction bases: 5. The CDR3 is CASSLGTGWSTEAFF. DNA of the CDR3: TGTGCCAGCAGTTTAGGGACAGGGTGGTCCACTGAAGCTTTCTTT.

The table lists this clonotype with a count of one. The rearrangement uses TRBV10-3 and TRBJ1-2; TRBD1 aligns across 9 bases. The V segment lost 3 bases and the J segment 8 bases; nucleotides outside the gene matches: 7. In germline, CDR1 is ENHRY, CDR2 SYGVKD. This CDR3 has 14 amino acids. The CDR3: CAISETGGVNGYTF. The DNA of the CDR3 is TGTGCCATCAGTGAAACAGGGGGCGTGAACGGCTACACCTTC.

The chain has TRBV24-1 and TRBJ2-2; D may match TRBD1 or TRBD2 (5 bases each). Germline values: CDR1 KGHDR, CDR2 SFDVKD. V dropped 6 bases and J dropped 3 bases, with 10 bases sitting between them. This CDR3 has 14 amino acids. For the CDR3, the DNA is TGTGCCACCAGTCCAGGGAGAGACACCGGGGAGCTGTTTTTT. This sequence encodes CATSPGRDTGELFF.

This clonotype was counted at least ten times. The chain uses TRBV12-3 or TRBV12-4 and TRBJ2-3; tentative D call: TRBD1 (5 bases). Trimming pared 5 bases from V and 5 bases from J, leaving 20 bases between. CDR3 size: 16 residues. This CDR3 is CASSTPGRGRKDTQYF. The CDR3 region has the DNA TGTGCCAGCAGTACCCCAGGAAGGGGCCGAAAAGATACGCAGTATTTT.

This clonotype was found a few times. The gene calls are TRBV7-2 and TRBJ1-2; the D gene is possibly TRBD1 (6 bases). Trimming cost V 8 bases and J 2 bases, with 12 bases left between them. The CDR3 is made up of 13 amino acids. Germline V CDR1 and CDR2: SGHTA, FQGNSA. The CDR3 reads CASGGALNYGYTF. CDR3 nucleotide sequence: TGTGCCAGCGGGGGGGCGTTGAACTATGGCTACACCTTC.

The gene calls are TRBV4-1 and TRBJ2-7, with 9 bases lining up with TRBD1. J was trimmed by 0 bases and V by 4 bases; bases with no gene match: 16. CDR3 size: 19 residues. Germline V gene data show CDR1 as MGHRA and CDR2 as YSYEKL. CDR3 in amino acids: CASSRLPGTGRLASYEQYF. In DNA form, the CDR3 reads TGCGCCAGCAGCCGACTTCCGGGGACAGGGCGTCTCGCCTCCTACGAGCAGTACTTC.

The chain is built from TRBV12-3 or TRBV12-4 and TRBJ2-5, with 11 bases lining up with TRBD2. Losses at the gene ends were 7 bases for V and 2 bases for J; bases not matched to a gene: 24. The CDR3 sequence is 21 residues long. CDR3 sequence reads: CASTPWTSGRGSGHSQETQYF. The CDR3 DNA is TGTGCCAGCACGCCGTGGACTAGCGGGCGGGGGTCCGGACACTCACAAGAGACCCAGTACTTC.

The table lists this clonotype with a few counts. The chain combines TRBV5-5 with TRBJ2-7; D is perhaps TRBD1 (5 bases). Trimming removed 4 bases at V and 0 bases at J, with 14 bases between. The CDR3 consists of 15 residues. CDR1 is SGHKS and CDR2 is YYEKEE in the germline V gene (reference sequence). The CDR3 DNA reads TGTGCCAGCAGCCCCCTTTGGGGCCCCTCCTACGAGCAGTACTTC. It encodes CASSPLWGPSYEQYF.

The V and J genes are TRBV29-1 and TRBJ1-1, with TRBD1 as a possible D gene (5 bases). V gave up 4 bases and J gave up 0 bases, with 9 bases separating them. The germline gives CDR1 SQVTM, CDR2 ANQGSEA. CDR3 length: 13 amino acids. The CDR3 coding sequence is TGCAGCGTTGCGGGACGGCTGAACACTGAAGCTTTCTTT. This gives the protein CSVAGRLNTEAFF.

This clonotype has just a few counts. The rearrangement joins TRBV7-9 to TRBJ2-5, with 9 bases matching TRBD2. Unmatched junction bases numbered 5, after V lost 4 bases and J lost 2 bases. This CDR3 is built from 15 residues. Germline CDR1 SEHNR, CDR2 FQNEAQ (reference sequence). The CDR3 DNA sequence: TGTGCCAGCAGCTGGGGACTAGCAGGACAAGAGACCCAGTACTTC. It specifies CASSWGLAGQETQYF.

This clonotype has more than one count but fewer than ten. CDR3 bases: TGTGCCAGCAGCGTCCAGGCCCAAACCTACGAGCAGTACTTC. This translates into CASSVQAQTYEQYF. The rearrangement links TRBV7-6 to TRBJ2-7; D is ambiguous. This CDR3 has 14 residues. Deletions cut 5 bases from V and 2 bases from J, with 13 bases between. Germline CDR1 is SGHVS and CDR2 is FNYEAQ.

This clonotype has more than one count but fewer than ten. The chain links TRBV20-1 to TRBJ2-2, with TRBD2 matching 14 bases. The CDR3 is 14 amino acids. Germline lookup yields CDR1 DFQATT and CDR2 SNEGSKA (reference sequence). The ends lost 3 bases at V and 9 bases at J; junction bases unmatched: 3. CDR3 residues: CSARGLAGDRELFF. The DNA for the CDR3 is TGCAGTGCTAGGGGACTAGCGGGAGATCGGGAGCTGTTTTTT.

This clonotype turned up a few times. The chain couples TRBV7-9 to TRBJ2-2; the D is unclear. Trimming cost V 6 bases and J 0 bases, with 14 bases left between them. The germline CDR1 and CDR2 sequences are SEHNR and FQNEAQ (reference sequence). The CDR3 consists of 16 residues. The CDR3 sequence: CASRPEAVANTGELFF. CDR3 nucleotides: TGTGCCAGCAGACCCGAGGCGGTAGCGAACACCGGGGAGCTGTTTTTT.

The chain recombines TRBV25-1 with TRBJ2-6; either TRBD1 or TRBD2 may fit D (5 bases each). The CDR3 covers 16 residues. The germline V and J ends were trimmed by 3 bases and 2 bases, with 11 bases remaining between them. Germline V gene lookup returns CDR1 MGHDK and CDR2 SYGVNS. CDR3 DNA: TGTGCCAGCAGTGATCATCAGGGAGCTGGGGCCAACGTCCTGACTTTC. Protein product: CASSDHQGAGANVLTF. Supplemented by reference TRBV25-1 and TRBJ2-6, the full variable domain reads EADIYQTPRYLVIGTGKKITLECSQTMGHDKMYWYQQDPGMELHLIHYSYGVNSTEKGDLSSESTVSRIRTEHFPLTLESARPSHTSQYLCASSDHQGAGANVLTFGAGSRLTVL.

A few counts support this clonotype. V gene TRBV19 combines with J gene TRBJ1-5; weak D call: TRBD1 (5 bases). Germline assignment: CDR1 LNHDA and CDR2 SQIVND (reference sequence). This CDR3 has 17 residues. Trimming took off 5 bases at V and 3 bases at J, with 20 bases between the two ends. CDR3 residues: CASSAPTGTAINQPQHF. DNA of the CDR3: TGTGCCAGTAGTGCCCCGACCGGGACGGCGATCAATCAGCCCCAGCATTTT. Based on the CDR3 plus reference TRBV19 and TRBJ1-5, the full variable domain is DGGITQSPKYLFRKEGQNVTLSCEQNLNHDAMYWYRQDPGQGLRLIYYSQIVNDFQKGDIAEGYSVSREKKESFPLTVTSAQKNPTAFYLCASSAPTGTAINQPQHFGDGTRLSIL.

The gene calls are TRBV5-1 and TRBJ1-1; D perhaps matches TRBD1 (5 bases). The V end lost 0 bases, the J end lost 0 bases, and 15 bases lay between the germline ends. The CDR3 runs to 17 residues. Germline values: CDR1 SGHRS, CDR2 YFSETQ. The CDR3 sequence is CASSLVGEFAMNTEAFF. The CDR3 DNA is TGCGCCAGCAGCTTGGTGGGGGAATTTGCTATGAACACTGAAGCTTTCTTT. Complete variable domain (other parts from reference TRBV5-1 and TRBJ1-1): KAGVTQTPRYLIKTRGQQVTLSCSPISGHRSVSWYQQTPGQGLQFLFEYFSETQRNKGNFPGRFSGRQFSNSRSEMNVSTLELGDSALYLCASSLVGEFAMNTEAFFGQGTRLTVV.

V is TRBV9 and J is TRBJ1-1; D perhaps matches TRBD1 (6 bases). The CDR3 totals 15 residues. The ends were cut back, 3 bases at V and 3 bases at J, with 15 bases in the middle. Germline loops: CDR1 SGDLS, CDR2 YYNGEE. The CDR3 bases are TGTGCCAGCAGCGCAACAGGGAGTCTTCACACTGAAGCTTTCTTT. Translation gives CASSATGSLHTEAFF.